This T cell receptor (beta chain) appears in the sequencing data of a study of identical twins. This clonotype has only a few counts. The antigen remains undetermined. Template switching supplied a universal primer site; unique molecular identifiers were carried on the cDNA. TCRdb re-derived calls from the 5' RACE reads in MiXCR, one entry per CDR3 protein. The table records roughly 750,000 distinct CDR3 sequences, 21% of them present only once. Study-wide results and caveats: With monozygotic twins, out-of-frame TCR alpha sharing exceeded what models estimated. Twins' surplus sharing was weaker for beta out-of-frame sequences.

Germline CDR1 and CDR2: SEHNR and FQNEAQ (reference sequence). The ends were cut back, 0 bases at V and 4 bases at J, with 10 bases in the middle. There are 15 residues in the CDR3. This sample was also put to use in a study of T cells expressing NK-cell markers. That investigation notes: Dominant NKG2C+ clonotypes made up roughly 1.0-7.0% of CD8+ T cells in roughly six donors.

This clonotype originated in a woman younger than 35 in good health. Sequencing was performed on PBMCs. The gene calls are TRBV7-9 and TRBJ2-1; D gene unclear. CDR3 sequence (DNA): TGTGCCAGCAGCTTAGCGCACACAGCGTACAATGAGCAGTTCTTC. Translating it yields CASSLAHTAYNEQFF.